This T cell receptor (beta chain) was identified during a study of PD-L1 blockade in urothelial cancer (dated by TCRdb to 2017 to 2019). About the study as a whole: Every patient began therapy around 2014 and was given atezolizumab 1,200 mg intravenously every 3 weeks. About 90% of the 29 patients were males with bladder-origin urothelial cancer, and about two thirds of the roughly 30 reported a prior smoking history. An ECOG performance status of 0 or 1 was recorded for the patients, and 0 to 3 prior chemotherapy regimens had been received by the patients. Blood samples were analyzed 3 weeks after the start of treatment (second dose) and 6 weeks after the start of treatment. Blood samples yielded a median of about 150,000 T cells and more than 80,000 unique TCRs, with median clonality 0.080. The study was an exploratory multi-omic analysis of somatic, immune and clinical correlates of response to PD-L1 blockade with atezolizumab in urothelial cancer. Pretreatment tumor samples and matched peripheral blood, collected serially before and after atezolizumab treatment, underwent TCR sequencing. Progression-free survival longer than 6 months counted as durable clinical benefit, and TCR features were additionally tested against both progression-free and overall survival. In the same patients, pretreatment tumors underwent whole exome sequencing and RNA sequencing in addition to TCR sequencing. Roughly ten patients achieved durable clinical benefit and some 21 did not. Twenty-nine patients had pretreatment blood TCR-seq, around 25 had at least one posttreatment blood collection, and around 25 had tumor TCR-seq.

The CDR3 spans 14 residues, from the cysteine through the phenylalanine. Left in the record is the CDR3 DNA by itself, 42 bases read in frame from the first base. Compared with germline, V lacks 7 bases and J lacks 6 bases; bases without a gene match: 6. The CDR1 and CDR2 encoded by the germline V gene are MDHEN and SYDVKM. Broader findings and caveats from the paper: Small sample size (n ≈ 30) and many exploratory analyses mean the results are intended to be hypothesis-generating. At 3 weeks after the start of treatment, tumor-associated TCR clones in peripheral blood had expanded more in patients with durable benefit (n of about 20, p = 0.022). Improved progression-free and overall survival was found to be associated with pretreatment peripheral blood TCR clonality below the median.

Comments on this clone: Its antigen remains unidentified. Base qualities are not provided; no much larger clone lies one nucleotide away.

Synthetic TCR analog templates were spiked into each PCR to estimate absolute template abundance from read counts. The immunoSEQ assay used bias-controlled V and J gene primers to amplify TCRbeta CDR3 regions from genomic DNA. Sequencing of rearranged TCRbeta segments was done at approximately 20X coverage. Turning to the authors' computational methods: Sequencing errors were corrected by clustering and CDR3s were annotated against IMGT to assign V, D and J genes. Only productive TCRbeta rearrangements were used in downstream analyses, excluding out-of-frame or stop-codon sequences. Clonality was calculated as one minus the Shannon entropy normalized by the log of the number of unique productive sequences. Fisher's exact test with Benjamini-Hochberg correction, using a cutoff of adjusted p below 0.01, was how clones that differed between time points or between blood and tumor were identified. In its TCRdb copy, this immuneACCESS table keeps in-frame sequences only and misses some clones. Where compared with another copy, unresolved V genes explain less than half of these, and the others have no known cause. V and J calls plus clone size are reproduced from that table; the DNA served to infer D and trimming. The sample table holds about 44,000 clones, of which roughly 82% were seen once. About 3.3% of the sample is held by the ten biggest clonotypes.

A cohort of 25 to 30 patients with locally advanced or metastatic urothelial carcinoma, treated at Memorial Sloan Kettering on a trial protocol, was included. Peripheral blood mononuclear cells were collected pretreatment and during treatment, with between 1 and 8 total time points obtained per patient. The Qiagen DNeasy Blood extraction kit was used to purify genomic DNA from total PBMCs and from tumor samples. PBMCs were collected pretreatment and during treatment, and were isolated and stored as previously described. The receptor was isolated from a man between 70 and 80 years old with urothelial cancer. Material: PBMCs, obtained around atezolizumab (anti-PD-L1) treatment. This sequence uses TRBV28 and TRBJ2-1, and 10 junctional nucleotides match TRBD2. The CDR3 loop reads CASNSGRAFNEQFF. The DNA reads TGTGCCAGCAACAGCGGGAGGGCCTTCAATGAGCAGTTCTTC.